This TCR beta chain was identified during a study of cytomegalovirus exposure and HLA in healthy donors. The study's findings and limits: Later analysis showed most CMV-associated TCR beta chains appearing HLA-restricted. The study listed 150 to 200 cytomegalovirus-associated TCR beta chains.

On this clone: What it binds is unknown.

Unrecorded immune exposure was likely among donors, who were nominally healthy when sampled. Use of 60 Vbeta and 13 Jbeta primers characterized the PCR. Data came from immunoSEQ multiplex PCR; TCRdb stores just in-frame clones and leaves some out. The sample has 55,000 to 65,000 clones; 80% are singletons. This receptor was obtained from a woman in her 40s in good health and CMV-seronegative. The specimen sequenced was PBMCs.

The CDR3 sequence is CASSIPGNEQFF. The CDR3 DNA follows: TGTGCCAGTAGTATACCAGGGAATGAGCAGTTCTTC. The chain uses TRBV19 and TRBJ2-1; D perhaps matches TRBD1 (5 bases). The germline V and J ends were trimmed by 2 bases and 7 bases, with 6 bases remaining between them. Per the germline V gene, CDR1 is LNHDA and CDR2 is SQIVND (reference sequence). This CDR3 is built from 12 residues.